Listed here are 8 T cell receptor beta chains from one sample, sequenced in a study of CD8+CD57+ T cells in acquired aplastic anemia. Using genomic DNA as the template, TCR beta VDJ and CDR3 profiling was carried out. One entry per CDR3 protein results from TCRdb running MiXCR on the reads. The sample has some 210,000 distinct CDR3 sequences; around 60% are singletons. Input material: sorted CD4+, CD8+, or CD8+CD57+ T cells (not recorded which) from PBMCs. The receptors were sampled from a human donor in good health.

This clonotype has just one count. This chain uses TRBV12-3 or TRBV12-4 with TRBJ2-3; 7 positions match TRBD1. The CDR3 is 15 residues long. The trim removed 6 bases at V and 1 base at J, leaving 7 bases unmatched. Here the CDR3 DNA reads TGTGCCAGCAGGCTCACCGGGACAGGCACAGATACGCAGTATTTT. Protein: CASRLTGTGTDTQYF.

The chain has TRBV15 and TRBJ1-5; D ambiguous. The CDR3 is made up of 14 amino acids. CDR1 LNHNV and CDR2 YYDKDF come from the germline V gene (reference sequence). V was cut by 1 base and J by 2 bases, with 6 bases left in between. CDR3 bases: TGTGCCACCAGCAGAGCCGGGGGCAATCAGCCCCAGCATTTT. This translates into CATSRAGGNQPQHF.

The gene calls are TRBV29-1 and TRBJ1-2; TRBD1 might be the D (6 bases). The germline gives CDR1 SQVTM, CDR2 ANQGSEA. CDR3 length: 12 residues. Trimming cost V 4 bases and J 2 bases, with 8 bases left between them. The CDR3 DNA follows: TGCAGCGTTGTCACAGGGAACTATGGCTACACCTTC. Translation gives CSVVTGNYGYTF. The variable domain in full, with the rest retrieved from reference TRBV29-1 and TRBJ1-2, is SAVISQKPSRDICQRGTSLTIQCQVDSQVTMMFWYRQQPGQSLTLIATANQGSEATYESGFVIDKFPISRPNLTFSTLTVSNMSPEDSSIYLCSVVTGNYGYTFGSGTRLTVV.

Comments on this clonotype: One end of the junction varies from germline; a read error may be responsible. This chain connects TRBV25-1 to TRBJ1-4; D is ambiguous. CDR1 MGHDK and CDR2 SYGVNS come from the germline V gene. CDR3 length: 15 amino acids. CDR3 sequence: CASTTGVGTNVKLFF. The CDR3 region has the DNA TGTGCCAGTACGACTGGGGTGGGAACTAATGTAAAACTGTTTTTT.

The chain joins TRBV2 to TRBJ1-2; the match to TRBD1 covers 9 bases. Looked up from germline, CDR1 is SNHLY and CDR2 is FYNNEI. V was pared by 5 bases and J by 7 bases, with 5 bases of the junction left unmatched. The CDR3 contains 13 residues. The CDR3 protein is CASSLQGARGYTF. CDR3 coding DNA: TGTGCCAGCAGTTTACAGGGGGCACGTGGCTACACCTTC.

There are many counts of this clonotype. The J gene is TRBJ2-7, the V gene TRBV27, with 9 bases fitting TRBD1. After removal of 5 bases from V and 6 bases from J, the junction contained 11 bases not matched to a gene. This CDR3 has 15 residues. Germline CDR1 reads MNHEY; CDR2 reads SMNVEV (reference sequence). CDR3 sequence (DNA): TGTGCCAGCAGTCTTTCACAGACAGGGGGAGCCGAGCAGTACTTC. Its translation: CASSLSQTGGAEQYF.

CDR3 DNA: TGTGCCACCAGTGACGGTTCGTTGACTGAAGCTTTCTTT. It encodes CATSDGSLTEAFF. The chain has TRBV24-1 and TRBJ1-1; D call uncertain. Trimming pared 4 bases from V and 5 bases from J, leaving 10 bases between. This CDR3 region has 13 residues. From germline, CDR1 is KGHDR and CDR2 SFDVKD.

This clonotype occurred many times. The chain links TRBV9 to TRBJ2-1, with TRBD2 identical over 9 bases. This CDR3 contains 16 residues. V lost 0 bases and J lost 9; bases outside the gene matches: 10. The germline gives CDR1 SGDLS, CDR2 YYNGEE. The CDR3 DNA reads TGTGCCAGCAGCGTAGGTGGCGGGGGGGCTCGAAGTGAGCAGTTCTTC. Translating gives CASSVGGGGARSEQFF.